This T cell receptor (beta chain) comes out of a study of CD8 T cells in Susac syndrome. TEMRA cells were FACS-enriched, while CD8+ and CD4+ T cells were negatively isolated. RNA was extracted with the RNeasy kit, and a quantity of roughly 0.45 to 1 ug was reverse transcribed using random hexamers. The immunoSEQ assay covered 54 Vbeta and 13 Jbeta segments for CDR3. TCRdb reprocessed the immunoSEQ multiplex PCR reads via MiXCR and lists one record per CDR3 protein. The data show more than 150,000 distinct CDR3 sequences, with just under 97% seen just once and 0.15% held by the top ten. The receptor comes from a human donor with multiple sclerosis. Input material: CD8+ T cells from PBMCs.

This chain's CDR3 is CASSLPALWRDGTEAFF. In DNA, the CDR3 is TGTGCCAGCAGCTTGCCAGCCCTCTGGAGGGATGGCACTGAAGCTTTCTTT. The rearrangement links TRBV5-6 to TRBJ1-1; D uncertain. This CDR3 spans 17 amino acids. Per the germline V gene, CDR1 is SGHDT and CDR2 is YYEEEE. V was clipped by 1 base and J by 4 bases, with 20 bases between them.